The T cell receptor beta chain described here comes from a study of control samples from healthy donors and cancer patients. Sequencing used immunoSEQ multiplex PCR; TCRdb keeps in-frame clones, though not all of them. The sample gives fewer than 50,000 clones, more than 90% of which show up once; about 0.8% is in the top ten. Germline V lookup: CDR1 SGHAT, CDR2 FQNNGV. The CDR3 is 16 residues long. V was shortened by 3 bases and J by 4 bases, with 13 bases between the two germline ends. Sequenced input: PBMCs. The rearrangement links TRBV11-2 to TRBJ2-6, with D possibly TRBD1 on 6 matching bases. The sequence was collected from a man aged 25 to 40 with colorectal cancer. CDR3 residues: CASSLRRGTGANVLTF. The CDR3 DNA is TGTGCCAGCAGCTTGCGCAGGGGCACAGGGGCCAACGTCCTGACTTTC.